This passage covers 9 T cell receptor beta chains from one sample sequenced in a study of cytomegalovirus exposure and HLA in healthy donors. The protocol was immunoSEQ multiplex PCR, while the TCRdb copy is restricted to in-frame clones and leaves out a portion. The sample yields about 270,000 clones, 86% seen once. The sequenced sample consisted of PBMCs. The receptors originated from a woman aged 18-29 years in good health and CMV-seronegative.

The chain recombines TRBV14 with TRBJ2-7, with 12 bases aligning to TRBD1. The CDR3 is 17 residues long. From germline, CDR1 is SGHDN and CDR2 FVKESK. V trimming: 1 base; J trimming: 6 bases; junction bases outside the gene matches: 10. This CDR3 is CASSQAGLRDRGREQYF. In nucleotides, the CDR3 is TGTGCCAGCAGCCAAGCGGGCCTCCGGGACAGGGGGCGCGAGCAGTACTTC.

This chain links TRBV7-2 with TRBJ2-5; 9 bases agree with TRBD2. V gave up 1 base and J gave up 5 bases; unmatched junction bases: 5. Germline V gives CDR1 SGHTA, CDR2 FQGNSA. This CDR3 has 15 residues. The CDR3 loop reads CASSLGRGGPETQYF. The CDR3 region has the DNA TGTGCCAGCAGCTTAGGGCGGGGGGGCCCGGAGACCCAGTACTTC.

The table lists this clone with a count of one. The chain joins TRBV9 to TRBJ2-3; tentative D call: TRBD2 (5 bases). The ends were cut back, 4 bases at V and 2 bases at J, with 14 bases in the middle. The CDR3 contains 15 residues. The germline gives CDR1 SGDLS, CDR2 YYNGEE. This chain's CDR3 is CASSSDWTLTDTQYF. In DNA, the CDR3 is TGTGCCAGCAGCTCTGACTGGACTCTCACAGATACGCAGTATTTT.

The genes are TRBV2 and TRBJ1-2; 9 bases line up with TRBD1. After removal of 4 bases from V and 6 bases from J, the junction contained 6 bases not matched to a gene. The CDR3 runs 14 residues. Looked up from germline, CDR1 is SNHLY and CDR2 is FYNNEI. The CDR3: CASSAGTGIDGYTF. Here the CDR3 DNA reads TGTGCCAGCAGTGCCGGGACAGGGATCGATGGCTACACCTTC.

The V gene is TRBV6-4, the J gene TRBJ2-3, with TRBD2 matching over 9 bases. The germline CDR1 and CDR2 sequences are MRHNA and SNTAGT. The CDR3 is made up of 14 amino acids. V lost 6 bases to trimming and J lost 3 bases; unmatched junction nucleotides: 4. The CDR3 sequence is CASSLAGETDTQYF. The CDR3 DNA reads as TGTGCCAGCAGCTTAGCGGGAGAAACAGATACGCAGTATTTT.

The chain uses TRBV6-5 and TRBJ1-2; D possibly corresponds to TRBD1 (5 bases). The CDR3 length is 14 residues. Trimming left V 4 bases short and J 6 bases short, with 15 bases between. Germline loops: CDR1 MNHEY, CDR2 SVGAGI. The DNA for the CDR3 is TGTGCCAGCAGTTCAACGGGACTTACACATGGCTACACCTTC. The encoded protein is CASSSTGLTHGYTF.

The chain combines TRBV9 with TRBJ1-3, with a weak D call TRBD1 (5 bases). This CDR3 comprises 15 residues. The V and J ends lost 0 bases and 2 bases respectively, with 9 bases between them. Germline CDR1 is SGDLS and CDR2 is YYNGEE. CDR3 loop: CASSVGRGTGNTIYF. CDR3 nucleotide sequence: TGTGCCAGCAGCGTAGGGAGGGGTACTGGAAACACCATATATTTT.

The CDR3 bases are TGTGCCAGCAGAGAGGGGGCGCGGACAGATACGCAGTATTTT. Protein sequence: CASREGARTDTQYF. The rearrangement links TRBV25-1 to TRBJ2-3, with 7 bases fitting TRBD1. This CDR3 spans 14 amino acids. V lost 6 bases and J lost 3; bases outside the gene matches: 6. In germline, CDR1 is MGHDK, CDR2 SYGVNS.

This clone was seen only once. V is TRBV29-1 and J is TRBJ2-7, with TRBD2 matching over 12 bases. This CDR3 spans 12 amino acids. Germline lookup yields CDR1 SQVTM and CDR2 ANQGSEA. With V trimmed by 6 bases and J by 13 bases, 10 bases remained unmatched. For the CDR3, the DNA is TGCAGCGTAGCTAGCCCTAGCGGGAGGGAATACTTC. Its translation: CSVASPSGREYF.